Listed below are T cell receptor beta chains from one sample, sequenced in a study of blood T cell repertoires in COVID-19. Profiled with immunoSEQ multiplex PCR; TCRdb holds only in-frame clones, not every one. The table shows about 68,000 clones, with more than 70% occurring only once. Specimen: peripheral blood. The receptors were sampled from a middle-aged man with active COVID-19. CDR3s include the opening cysteine and the closing phenylalanine or tryptophan. Fields, in order: D gene, clone size, V gene, J gene, CDR3 protein, CDR3 DNA. A D gene is named only where the DNA matches it firmly. Rows may omit the clone size; those that give it use once, few, many or a size class.

d_call: NA; clone_size: NA; v_call: TRBV5-6; j_call: TRBJ1-5; cdr3_aa: CASSGPSRVDKPQHF; cdr3_nt: TGTGCCAGCAGCGGGCCGTCGAGGGTCGATAAGCCCCAGCATTTT
d_call: NA; clone_size: NA; v_call: TRBV19; j_call: TRBJ2-1; cdr3_aa: CASSMAAVNEQFF; cdr3_nt: TGTGCCAGTAGTATGGCGGCCGTCAATGAGCAGTTCTTC
d_call: TRBD1; clone_size: few; v_call: TRBV30; j_call: TRBJ2-1; cdr3_aa: CAWSVGGPLNEQFF; cdr3_nt: TGTGCCTGGAGTGTAGGGGGCCCTCTCAATGAGCAGTTCTTC
d_call: TRBD1; clone_size: NA; v_call: TRBV18; j_call: TRBJ1-4; cdr3_aa: CASSPIPGQGFEKLFF; cdr3_nt: TGTGCCAGCTCACCTATCCCGGGACAGGGTTTTGAAAAACTGTTTTTT
d_call: NA; clone_size: NA; v_call: TRBV7-2; j_call: TRBJ2-7; cdr3_aa: CASSPLAVSSYEQYF; cdr3_nt: TGTGCCAGCAGCCCCCTAGCTGTGAGCTCCTACGAGCAGTACTTC
d_call: NA; clone_size: once; v_call: TRBV5-1; j_call: TRBJ2-7; cdr3_aa: CASRRKEGPYEQYF; cdr3_nt: TGCGCCAGCAGAAGAAAGGAGGGACCCTACGAGCAGTACTTC
d_call: NA; clone_size: NA; v_call: TRBV5-4; j_call: TRBJ2-2; cdr3_aa: CASGAPNTGELFF; cdr3_nt: TGTGCCAGCGGGGCCCCGAACACCGGGGAGCTGTTTTTT
d_call: TRBD1; clone_size: NA; v_call: TRBV29-1; j_call: TRBJ2-3; cdr3_aa: CSVDDRGLTDTQYF; cdr3_nt: TGCAGCGTTGATGACAGGGGTCTTACAGATACGCAGTATTTT
d_call: TRBD2; clone_size: once; v_call: TRBV5-8; j_call: TRBJ2-1; cdr3_aa: CASSLGLAGTNEQFF; cdr3_nt: TGTGCCAGCAGCCTCGGGCTAGCGGGCACCAATGAGCAGTTCTTC
d_call: TRBD1; clone_size: NA; v_call: TRBV18; j_call: TRBJ2-5; cdr3_aa: CASSPQGQWNKETQYF; cdr3_nt: TGTGCCAGCTCACCGCAGGGACAGTGGAATAAAGAGACCCAGTACTTC
d_call: NA; clone_size: NA; v_call: TRBV6-5; j_call: TRBJ2-6; cdr3_aa: CALHKGDSGANVLTF; cdr3_nt: TGTGCCCTCCACAAAGGGGACTCTGGGGCCAACGTCCTGACTTTC
d_call: NA; clone_size: few; v_call: TRBV6-5; j_call: TRBJ2-7; cdr3_aa: CASSWGQAYEQYF; cdr3_nt: TGTGCCAGCAGTTGGGGACAAGCCTACGAGCAGTACTTC
d_call: TRBD2; clone_size: NA; v_call: TRBV30; j_call: TRBJ2-1; cdr3_aa: CAWSVLAGGYNEQFF; cdr3_nt: TGTGCCTGGAGTGTTCTAGCGGGGGGTTACAATGAGCAGTTCTTC
d_call: TRBD2; clone_size: NA; v_call: TRBV9; j_call: TRBJ2-2; cdr3_aa: CASSTGLAGGRPGELFF; cdr3_nt: TGTGCCAGCAGCACAGGACTAGCGGGAGGCCGTCCCGGGGAGCTGTTTTTT
d_call: NA; clone_size: once; v_call: TRBV9; j_call: TRBJ2-3; cdr3_aa: CASSVSGSTDTQYF; cdr3_nt: TGTGCCAGCAGCGTATCCGGGAGCACAGATACGCAGTATTTT
d_call: NA; clone_size: NA; v_call: TRBV5-1; j_call: TRBJ2-3; cdr3_aa: CASSSAEPQLWGTDTQYF; cdr3_nt: TGCGCCAGCAGCTCCGCGGAACCTCAATTGTGGGGCACAGATACGCAGTATTTT
d_call: NA; clone_size: NA; v_call: TRBV24-1; j_call: TRBJ1-5; cdr3_aa: CATSAGELTPLYF; cdr3_nt: TGTGCCACTTCGGCAGGGGAGCTAACCCCTTTGTATTTT
d_call: NA; clone_size: NA; v_call: TRBV30; j_call: TRBJ2-5; cdr3_aa: CAWSVLFETQYF; cdr3_nt: TGTGCCTGGAGTGTACTTTTTGAGACCCAGTACTTC
d_call: TRBD2; clone_size: NA; v_call: TRBV7-9; j_call: TRBJ2-1; cdr3_aa: CASSLVPGLASNEQFF; cdr3_nt: TGTGCCAGCAGCTTAGTCCCAGGACTAGCATCCAATGAGCAGTTCTTC
d_call: NA; clone_size: NA; v_call: TRBV5-4; j_call: TRBJ1-2; cdr3_aa: CASSLGQGRTGGYTF; cdr3_nt: TGTGCCAGCAGCTTGGGGCAGGGGAGAACTGGAGGCTACACCTTC
d_call: TRBD2; clone_size: NA; v_call: TRBV5-1; j_call: TRBJ2-3; cdr3_aa: CASSTGVAGLTDTQYF; cdr3_nt: TGCGCCAGCAGCACCGGGGTAGCGGGCCTTACAGATACGCAGTATTTT
d_call: TRBD2; clone_size: NA; v_call: TRBV9; j_call: TRBJ2-5; cdr3_aa: CASSVGSGGGRETQYF; cdr3_nt: TGTGCCAGCAGCGTAGGCAGCGGCGGGGGGCGGGAGACCCAGTACTTC
d_call: NA; clone_size: NA; v_call: TRBV11-3; j_call: TRBJ2-1; cdr3_aa: CASSSYRGNNEQFF; cdr3_nt: TGTGCCAGCAGCTCCTACCGCGGAAACAATGAGCAGTTCTTC
d_call: TRBD2; clone_size: NA; v_call: TRBV3-1/TRBV3-2; j_call: TRBJ2-7; cdr3_aa: CASSQVAGVQYEQYF; cdr3_nt: TGTGCCAGCAGCCAAGTAGCGGGAGTGCAATACGAGCAGTACTTC
d_call: NA; clone_size: NA; v_call: TRBV30; j_call: TRBJ1-3; cdr3_aa: CAWSFGVGGTISGNTIYF; cdr3_nt: TGTGCCTGGAGTTTCGGGGTCGGGGGAACAATCTCTGGAAACACCATATATTTT
d_call: TRBD2; clone_size: NA; v_call: TRBV4-2; j_call: TRBJ2-5; cdr3_aa: CASSPLGGGIQETQYF; cdr3_nt: TGTGCCAGCAGTCCTCTTGGCGGGGGGATCCAAGAGACCCAGTACTTC
d_call: NA; clone_size: NA; v_call: TRBV6-5; j_call: TRBJ1-2; cdr3_aa: CASAPGAAGYGYTF; cdr3_nt: TGTGCCAGCGCCCCAGGGGCCGCCGGGTATGGCTACACCTTC
d_call: TRBD2; clone_size: NA; v_call: TRBV5-1; j_call: TRBJ2-5; cdr3_aa: CASSLEASGIGETQYF; cdr3_nt: TGCGCCAGCAGCTTGGAGGCTAGCGGGATTGGAGAGACCCAGTACTTC
d_call: NA; clone_size: NA; v_call: TRBV30; j_call: TRBJ1-6; cdr3_aa: CAFDPGNSPLHF; cdr3_nt: TGTGCCTTTGACCCGGGGAACTCACCCCTCCACTTT
d_call: NA; clone_size: NA; v_call: TRBV29-1; j_call: TRBJ1-1; cdr3_aa: CSVEVPTEISTEAFF; cdr3_nt: TGCAGCGTTGAAGTCCCGACAGAGATCTCCACTGAAGCTTTCTTT
d_call: NA; clone_size: NA; v_call: TRBV25-1; j_call: TRBJ1-3; cdr3_aa: CASSELGMGNTIYF; cdr3_nt: TGTGCCAGCAGTGAATTGGGCATGGGAAACACCATATATTTT
d_call: TRBD1; clone_size: NA; v_call: TRBV5-5; j_call: TRBJ1-5; cdr3_aa: CASSLGWSNRGAQHF; cdr3_nt: TGTGCCAGCAGTCTGGGCTGGTCGAACAGGGGAGCCCAGCATTTT